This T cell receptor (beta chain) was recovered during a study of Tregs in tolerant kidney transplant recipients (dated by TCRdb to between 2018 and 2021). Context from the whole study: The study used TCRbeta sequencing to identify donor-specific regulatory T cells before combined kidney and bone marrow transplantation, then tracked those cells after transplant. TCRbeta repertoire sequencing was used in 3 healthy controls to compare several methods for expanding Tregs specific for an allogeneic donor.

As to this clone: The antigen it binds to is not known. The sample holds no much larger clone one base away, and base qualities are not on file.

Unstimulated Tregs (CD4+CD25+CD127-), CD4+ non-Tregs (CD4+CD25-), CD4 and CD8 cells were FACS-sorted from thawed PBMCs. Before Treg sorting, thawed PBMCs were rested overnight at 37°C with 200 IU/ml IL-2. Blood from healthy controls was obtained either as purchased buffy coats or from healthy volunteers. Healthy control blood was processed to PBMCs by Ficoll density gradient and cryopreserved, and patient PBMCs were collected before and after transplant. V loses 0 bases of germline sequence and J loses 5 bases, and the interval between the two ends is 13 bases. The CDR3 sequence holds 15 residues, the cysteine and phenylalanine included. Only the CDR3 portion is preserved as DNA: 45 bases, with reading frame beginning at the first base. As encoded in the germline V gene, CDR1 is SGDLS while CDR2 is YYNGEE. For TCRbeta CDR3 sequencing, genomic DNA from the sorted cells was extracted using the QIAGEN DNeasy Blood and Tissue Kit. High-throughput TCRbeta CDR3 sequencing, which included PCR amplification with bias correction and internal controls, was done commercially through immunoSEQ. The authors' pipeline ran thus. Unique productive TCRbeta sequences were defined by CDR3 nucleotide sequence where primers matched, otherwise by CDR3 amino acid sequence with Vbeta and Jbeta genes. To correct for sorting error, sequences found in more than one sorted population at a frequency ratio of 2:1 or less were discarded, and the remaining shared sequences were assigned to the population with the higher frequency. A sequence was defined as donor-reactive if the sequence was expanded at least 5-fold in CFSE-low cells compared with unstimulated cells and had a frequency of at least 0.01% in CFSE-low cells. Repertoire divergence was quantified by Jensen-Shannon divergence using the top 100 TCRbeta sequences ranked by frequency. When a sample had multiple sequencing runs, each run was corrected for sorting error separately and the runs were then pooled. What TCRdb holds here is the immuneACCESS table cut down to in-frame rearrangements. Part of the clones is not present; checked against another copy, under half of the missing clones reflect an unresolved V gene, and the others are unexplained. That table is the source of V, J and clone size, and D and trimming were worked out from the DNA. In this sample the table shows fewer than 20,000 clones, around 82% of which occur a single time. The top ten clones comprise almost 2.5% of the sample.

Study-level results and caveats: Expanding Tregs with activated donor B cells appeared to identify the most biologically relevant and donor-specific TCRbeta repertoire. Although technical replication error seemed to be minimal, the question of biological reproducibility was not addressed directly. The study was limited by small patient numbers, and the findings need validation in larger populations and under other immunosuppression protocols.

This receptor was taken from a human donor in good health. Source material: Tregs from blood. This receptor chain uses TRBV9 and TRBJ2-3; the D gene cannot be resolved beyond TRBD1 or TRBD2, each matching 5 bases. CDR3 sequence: CASSVEIGAGDTQYF. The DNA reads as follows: TGTGCCAGCAGCGTAGAAATAGGGGCGGGAGATACGCAGTATTTT.